The 21 T cell receptor beta chains below come from one sample, sequenced in a study of regulatory T cells in long-lasting Graves disease (TCRdb year 2021). This sample's time point label indicates: newly diagnosed GD, antithyroid drugs for less than 3 months. RNA was extracted from PBMCs in TRIzol for both TCR sequencing and RNA sequencing. The library was built by means of multiplex PCR. The listed sequencing device is Illumina HiSeq 4000. To build TCR beta libraries, CDR3 regions were amplified by Arm-PCR using iRepertoire HTBI primers. The public reads were quality trimmed at Q25 with fastp and then assembled into clones with MiXCR by TCRdb, keeping productive beta chains. For every CDR3 protein sequence, its rows merge into one entry that carries the most common genes and DNA. A total of around 500,000 distinct CDR3 sequences appear in this sample, roughly 14% of them only once. The ten largest clones add up to 10% of the sample.

These data are also associated with another study on T cells in Graves' hyperthyroidism and ophthalmopathy.

The sample here was peripheral blood mononuclear cells (PBMCs), taken at new diagnosis, from a patient treated with antithyroid drugs. These receptor sequences come from a man aged 25-40 years with Graves disease. Donor details come from another sample of the same person, matched by shared clones.

The rearrangement links TRBV4-1 to TRBJ2-4, with 7 positions matching TRBD2. The CDR3 totals 14 residues. The germline V gene has CDR1 MGHRA and CDR2 YSYEKL. Trimming at V came to 4 bases and at J to 8 bases, leaving 8 bases not matched to a gene. The CDR3 region is CASSPWEGRDIQYF. CDR3 bases: TGCGCCAGCAGCCCCTGGGAGGGTCGGGACATTCAGTACTTC.

This clonotype has at least ten counts. The gene calls are TRBV12-3 or TRBV12-4 and TRBJ2-2; the match to TRBD2 covers 10 bases. V was clipped by 5 bases and J by 1 base; unmatched bases: 1. The CDR3 loop spans 15 amino acids. CDR3 coding DNA: TGTGCCAGCAGTCCTAGCGGGAGGAACACCGGGGAGCTGTTTTTT. The encoded protein is CASSPSGRNTGELFF.

The J gene is TRBJ1-3, the V gene TRBV6-5, with D possibly matching TRBD1 (6 bases). Trimming took 0 bases from V and 4 from J, leaving 19 bases between them. Germline V gives CDR1 MNHEY, CDR2 SVGAGI. This CDR3 spans 18 amino acids. The CDR3 DNA reads as TGTGCCAGCAGTTACTCGATGCCGGGGCAGGGGAACGGAAACACCATATATTTT. It encodes CASSYSMPGQGNGNTIYF.

As concerns this clonotype: A far larger clone is only one base removed, so a read error is likely. V is TRBV28 and J is TRBJ1-6, with a weak D call TRBD1 (5 bases). The CDR3 sequence is 15 residues long. Germline V gene data show CDR1 as MDHEN and CDR2 as SYDVKM. CDR3 sequence: CASSLYSGGNPPLHF. The CDR3 nucleotides read TGTGCCAGCAGTTTATACTCCGGGGGTAATCCACCCCTCCACTTT.

About this clonotype itself: Being one base from a much bigger clone, this may be a read error. This chain links TRBV7-9 with TRBJ2-4; 7 positions agree with TRBD2. Trimming removed 5 bases from V and 9 bases from J; junction bases left unmatched: 13. Germline V gene sequence: CDR1 SEHNR, CDR2 FQNEAQ (reference sequence). CDR3 size: 15 residues. For the CDR3, the DNA is TGTGCCAGCAGCCCCACCGGACTAGGACCCAGCATTCAGTACTTC. Translated: CASSPTGLGPSIQYF.

This clonotype was detected only a few times. The chain joins TRBV27 to TRBJ1-2; D is undetermined. CDR3 length: 14 residues. V lost 0 bases to trimming and J lost 4 bases, with 9 bases between them. Per germline, CDR1 MNHEY and CDR2 SMNVEV (reference sequence). In DNA form, the CDR3 reads TGTGCCAGCAGTTTATCGGCTAGTTCCTATGGCTACACCTTC. This encodes CASSLSASSYGYTF.

This clonotype was counted ten times or more. This rearrangement joins TRBV5-1 to TRBJ2-1, with 8 bases that match TRBD2. The V and J ends lost 1 base and 4 bases, in that order; junction bases with no gene match: 4. The CDR3 has 15 amino acids. Germline lookup yields CDR1 SGHRS and CDR2 YFSETQ. CDR3 sequence (DNA): TGCGCCAGCAGCTTGAACCAGCGGGAGTACAATGAGCAGTTCTTC. Amino acid sequence: CASSLNQREYNEQFF.

This clonotype was seen many times. The chain couples TRBV19 to TRBJ1-1; D is unclear. Trimming took off 7 bases at V and 0 bases at J, with 15 bases between the two ends. The length of the CDR3 is 15 residues. CDR1 and CDR2 from the germline V gene are LNHDA and SQIVND (reference sequence). The CDR3: CASIPYDGMNTEAFF. CDR3 sequence (DNA): TGTGCCAGTATCCCCTATGACGGCATGAACACTGAAGCTTTCTTT.

This sequence joins TRBV18 and TRBJ2-7, with 12 positions matching TRBD2. V gave up 5 bases and J gave up 2 bases; unmatched junction bases: 7. Germline V CDR1 and CDR2: KGHSH, LQKENI. The CDR3 totals 16 residues. The CDR3 DNA reads TGTGCCAGCTCAGAAGACGGACTAGCGGGGCCCTACGAGCAGTACTTC. Residues: CASSEDGLAGPYEQYF.

This clonotype was seen many times. J is TRBJ2-7 and V is TRBV4-1; the D is unclear. CDR1 MGHRA and CDR2 YSYEKL come from the germline V gene. V gave up 0 bases and J gave up 9 bases, with 0 bases separating them. CDR3 length equals 9 residues. The CDR3 sequence is CASSQEQYF. DNA for the CDR3: TGCGCCAGCAGCCAAGAGCAGTACTTC.

At least ten counts were recorded for this clonotype. The chain links TRBV29-1 to TRBJ2-3, with D possibly TRBD2 on 5 matching bases. The germline V and J ends were trimmed by 4 bases and 0 bases, with 14 bases remaining between them. The CDR3 extends over 15 amino acids. Looked up from germline, CDR1 is SQVTM and CDR2 is ANQGSEA. The CDR3 here is CSVGALAFSTDTQYF. The CDR3 DNA reads TGCAGCGTTGGGGCATTAGCGTTTAGCACAGATACGCAGTATTTT.

In its sample, this clonotype was seen many times. This sequence joins TRBV7-8 and TRBJ2-7; D is perhaps TRBD1 or TRBD2 (5 bases each). Germline V gene sequence: CDR1 SGHVS, CDR2 FQNEAQ. CDR3 length: 15 amino acids. V gave up 2 bases and J gave up 2 bases, with 13 bases separating them. DNA of the CDR3: TGTGCCAGCAGCTTAACCCGGGACCGTCCCTACGAGCAGTACTTC. This gives the protein CASSLTRDRPYEQYF.

This clonotype was observed many times. The chain joins TRBV6-5 to TRBJ2-3; D may be TRBD2 (5 bases). Trimming cost V 0 bases and J 6 bases, with 13 bases left between them. CDR1 is MNHEY, CDR2 SVGAGI, per germline. This CDR3 comprises 15 residues. CDR3 nucleotides: TGTGCCAGCAGTTACTCGAGGGTAGACTTGGATACGCAGTATTTT. It codes for CASSYSRVDLDTQYF.

Ten or more counts support this clonotype. This sequence joins TRBV9 and TRBJ1-1; D is unresolved. The CDR3 contains 16 residues. The germline gives CDR1 SGDLS, CDR2 YYNGEE. V lost 0 bases and J 5 bases, leaving 17 bases between the germline ends. CDR3 sequence (DNA): TGTGCCAGCAGCGTAGGAACTCAAAGAGGGCAAACTGAAGCTTTCTTT. Its protein is CASSVGTQRGQTEAFF.

This clonotype has a count of ten or more. The chain employs TRBV7-9 and TRBJ2-6, with 7 bases identical to TRBD2. V lost 5 bases to trimming and J lost 0 bases; unmatched junction nucleotides: 13. Germline CDR1 reads SEHNR; CDR2 reads FQNEAQ (reference sequence). CDR3 length: 19 amino acids. CDR3 in DNA: TGTGCCAGCAGCCCCGCATTGGCCCGCGGGGGCTCTGGGGCCAACGTCCTGACTTTC. Amino acids: CASSPALARGGSGANVLTF.

This chain joins TRBV4-1 and TRBJ2-1; D possibly uses TRBD1 or TRBD2 (5 bases each). The CDR3 totals 17 residues. Trimming took off 4 bases at V and 4 bases at J, with 20 bases between the two ends. Per germline, CDR1 MGHRA and CDR2 YSYEKL. For the CDR3, the DNA is TGCGCCAGCAGCCCATCGAAAGCGGAAACAGGTTACAATGAGCAGTTCTTC. This gives the protein CASSPSKAETGYNEQFF.

This clonotype occurred a few times. This chain connects TRBV9 to TRBJ2-1; D is uncertain. The CDR3 has 12 amino acids. Trimming took off 3 bases at V and 9 bases at J, with 10 bases between the two ends. Germline CDR1 and CDR2: SGDLS and YYNGEE. The CDR3 DNA reads as TGTGCCAGCAGCGGCTCTTCTCGTGAGCAGTTCTTC. Protein product: CASSGSSREQFF.

This clonotype was found many times. This sequence joins TRBV6-1 and TRBJ2-7; no clear D gene. This CDR3 has 11 residues. The V gene's germline CDR1 is MNHNS and CDR2 SASEGT. The germline V and J ends were trimmed by 5 bases and 6 bases, with 8 bases remaining between them. Here the CDR3 reads CASSITAEQYF. Written as DNA, the CDR3 is TGTGCCAGCAGTATAACAGCCGAGCAGTACTTC.

Worth noting for this clonotype: A much larger clone is a single base away; this may be a read error. The rearrangement joins TRBV7-9 to TRBJ2-1, with TRBD2 matching 16 bases. From germline, CDR1 is SEHNR and CDR2 FQNEAQ (reference sequence). The CDR3 has 22 amino acids. CDR3 nucleotides: TGTGCCGGCAGCTTGGTCTCTCCGCCGGGACTAGCGGGAGGGCTGTCGTACAATGAGCAGTTCTTC. Translated, it gives CAGSLVSPPGLAGGLSYNEQFF.

This clonotype was seen ten or more times. The gene calls are TRBV7-8 and TRBJ1-1; D is unclear. Deletions cut 2 bases from V and 10 bases from J, with 14 bases between. Germline V lookup: CDR1 SGHVS, CDR2 FQNEAQ. The CDR3 consists of 13 residues. The CDR3 DNA reads as TGTGCCAGCAGCTTATATGGGGAGAATAGAGCTTTCTTT. Encoded protein: CASSLYGENRAFF. The full variable domain, with the rest looked up from reference TRBV7-8 and TRBJ1-1, is GAGVSQSPRYKVAKRGQDVALRCDPISGHVSLFWYQQALGQGPEFLTYFQNEAQLDKSGLPSDRFFAERPEGSVSTLKIQRTQQEDSAVYLCASSLYGENRAFFGQGTRLTVV.

Many counts were recorded for this clonotype. CDR3 region: CASRGDSQETQYF. The CDR3 nucleotides read TGTGCCAGCAGAGGGGACAGCCAAGAGACCCAGTACTTC. The chain uses TRBV2 and TRBJ2-5; 7 nucleotides align to TRBD1. The germline gives CDR1 SNHLY, CDR2 FYNNEI. V trimming: 6 bases; J trimming: 1 base; junction bases outside the gene matches: 2. The CDR3 is 13 amino acids.